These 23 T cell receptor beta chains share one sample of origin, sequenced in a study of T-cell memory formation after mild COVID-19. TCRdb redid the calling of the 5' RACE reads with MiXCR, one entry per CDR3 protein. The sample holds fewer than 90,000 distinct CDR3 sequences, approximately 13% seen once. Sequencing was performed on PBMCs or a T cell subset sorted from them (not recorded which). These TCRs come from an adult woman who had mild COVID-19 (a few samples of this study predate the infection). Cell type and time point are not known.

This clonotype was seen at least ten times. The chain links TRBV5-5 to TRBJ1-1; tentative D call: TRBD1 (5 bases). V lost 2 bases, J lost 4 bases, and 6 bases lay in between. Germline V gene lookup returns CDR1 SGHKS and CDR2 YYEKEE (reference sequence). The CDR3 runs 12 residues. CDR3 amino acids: CASSFQGTEAFF. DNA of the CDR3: TGTGCCAGCAGCTTTCAGGGCACTGAAGCTTTCTTT.

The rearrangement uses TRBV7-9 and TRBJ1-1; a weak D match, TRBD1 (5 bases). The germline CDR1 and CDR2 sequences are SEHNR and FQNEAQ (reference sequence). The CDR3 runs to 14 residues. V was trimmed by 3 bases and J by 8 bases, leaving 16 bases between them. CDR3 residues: CASSFPGRVEEAFF. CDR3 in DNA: TGTGCCAGCAGCTTCCCTGGCAGGGTAGAAGAAGCTTTCTTT.

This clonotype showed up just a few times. The chain's CDR3 is CASSLVLGYDTGELFF. Written as DNA, the CDR3 is TGTGCCAGCAGCTTAGTGTTAGGGTATGACACCGGGGAGCTGTTTTTT. The rearrangement joins TRBV7-8 to TRBJ2-2; no clear D. The CDR3 covers 16 residues. V was shortened by 1 base and J by 3 bases, with 12 bases between the two germline ends. The germline V gene has CDR1 SGHVS and CDR2 FQNEAQ.

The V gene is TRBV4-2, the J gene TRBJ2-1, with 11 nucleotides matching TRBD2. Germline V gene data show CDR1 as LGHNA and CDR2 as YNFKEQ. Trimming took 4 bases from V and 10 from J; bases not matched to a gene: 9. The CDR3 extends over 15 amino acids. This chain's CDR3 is CASSRLAGPSGEQFF. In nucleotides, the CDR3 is TGTGCCAGCAGCCGACTAGCGGGACCTTCGGGGGAGCAGTTCTTC.

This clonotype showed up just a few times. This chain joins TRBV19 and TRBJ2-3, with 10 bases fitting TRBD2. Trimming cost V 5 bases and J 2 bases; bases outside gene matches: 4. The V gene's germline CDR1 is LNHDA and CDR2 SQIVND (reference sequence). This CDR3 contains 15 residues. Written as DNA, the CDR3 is TGTGCCAGTAGTCCACTAGCGGGACCCACAGATACGCAGTATTTT. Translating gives CASSPLAGPTDTQYF.

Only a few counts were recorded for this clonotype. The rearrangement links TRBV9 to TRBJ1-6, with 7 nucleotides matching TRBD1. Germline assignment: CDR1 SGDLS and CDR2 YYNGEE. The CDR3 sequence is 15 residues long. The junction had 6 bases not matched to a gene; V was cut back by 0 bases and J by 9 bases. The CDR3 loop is CASSVGGQATSPLHF. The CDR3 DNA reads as TGTGCCAGCAGCGTAGGAGGACAGGCGACTTCACCCCTCCACTTT.

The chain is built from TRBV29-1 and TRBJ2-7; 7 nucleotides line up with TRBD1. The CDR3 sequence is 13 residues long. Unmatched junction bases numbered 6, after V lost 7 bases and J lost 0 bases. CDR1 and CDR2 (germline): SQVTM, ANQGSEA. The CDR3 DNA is TGCAGCGCTTCGACAGGGACCTCCTACGAGCAGTACTTC. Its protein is CSASTGTSYEQYF.

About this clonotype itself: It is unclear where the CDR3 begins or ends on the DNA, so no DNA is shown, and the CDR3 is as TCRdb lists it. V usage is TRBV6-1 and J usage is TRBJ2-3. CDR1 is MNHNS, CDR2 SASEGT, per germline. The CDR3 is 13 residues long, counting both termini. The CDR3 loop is CASILVDTDTQYF.

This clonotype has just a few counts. In DNA form, the CDR3 reads TGTGCCAGCCCTCAGAACACCGGGGAGCTGTTTTTT. Translation gives CASPQNTGELFF. This chain connects TRBV11-2 to TRBJ2-2, with D unclear. Germline V gene lookup returns CDR1 SGHAT and CDR2 FQNNGV. The CDR3 contains 12 residues. Trimming shortened V by 8 bases and J by 1 base, and 5 bases separated the two germline ends.

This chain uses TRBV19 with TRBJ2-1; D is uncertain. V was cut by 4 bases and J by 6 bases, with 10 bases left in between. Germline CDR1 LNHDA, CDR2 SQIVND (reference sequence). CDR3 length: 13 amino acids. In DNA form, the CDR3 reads TGTGCCAGTAGTACCCCCTTAGGCAATGAGCAGTTCTTC. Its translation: CASSTPLGNEQFF.

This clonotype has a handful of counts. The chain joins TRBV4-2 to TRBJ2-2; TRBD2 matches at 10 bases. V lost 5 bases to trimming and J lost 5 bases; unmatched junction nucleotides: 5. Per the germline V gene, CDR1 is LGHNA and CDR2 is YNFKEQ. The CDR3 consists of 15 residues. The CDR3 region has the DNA TGTGCCAGCAGCACGGGGACTAGCGATACCGGGGAGCTGTTTTTT. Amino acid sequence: CASSTGTSDTGELFF.

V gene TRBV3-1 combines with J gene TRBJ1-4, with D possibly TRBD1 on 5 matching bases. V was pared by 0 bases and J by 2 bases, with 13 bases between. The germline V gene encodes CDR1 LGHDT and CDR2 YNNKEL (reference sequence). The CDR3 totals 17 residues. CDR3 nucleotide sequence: TGTGCCAGCAGCCAAGAACAGGTTCACGGCACTAATGAAAAACTGTTTTTT. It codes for CASSQEQVHGTNEKLFF.

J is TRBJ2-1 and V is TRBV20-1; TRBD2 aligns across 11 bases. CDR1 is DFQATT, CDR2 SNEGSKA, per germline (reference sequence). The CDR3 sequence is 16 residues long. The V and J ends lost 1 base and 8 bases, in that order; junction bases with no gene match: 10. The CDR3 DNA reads TGCAGTGCTAGAGGGACACTAGCGGGAGATGTTGATGAGCAGTTCTTC. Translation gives CSARGTLAGDVDEQFF.

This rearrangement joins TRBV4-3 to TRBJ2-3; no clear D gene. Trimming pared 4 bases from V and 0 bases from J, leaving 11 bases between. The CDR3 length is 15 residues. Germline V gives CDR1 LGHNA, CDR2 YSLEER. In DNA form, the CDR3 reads TGCGCCAGCAGCCTGGGTCTCTCTAGCACAGATACGCAGTATTTT. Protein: CASSLGLSSTDTQYF.

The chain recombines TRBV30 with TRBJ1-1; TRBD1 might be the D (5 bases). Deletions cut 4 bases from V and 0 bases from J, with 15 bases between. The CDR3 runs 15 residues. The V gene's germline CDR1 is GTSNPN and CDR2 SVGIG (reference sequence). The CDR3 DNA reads TGTGCCTGGAATGAGGGGTCCAACATGAACACTGAAGCTTTCTTT. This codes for CAWNEGSNMNTEAFF.

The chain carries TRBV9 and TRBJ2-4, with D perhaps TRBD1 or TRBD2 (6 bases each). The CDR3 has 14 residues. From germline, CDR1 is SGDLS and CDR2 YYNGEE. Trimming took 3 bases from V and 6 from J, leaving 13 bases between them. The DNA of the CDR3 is TGTGCCAGCAGCGCCGGAGGGGGTGGAAACATTCAGTACTTC. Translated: CASSAGGGGNIQYF.

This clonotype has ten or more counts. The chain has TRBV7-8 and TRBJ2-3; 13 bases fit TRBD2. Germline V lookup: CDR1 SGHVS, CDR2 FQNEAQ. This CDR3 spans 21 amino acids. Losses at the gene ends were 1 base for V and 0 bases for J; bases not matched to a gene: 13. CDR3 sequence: CASSLELSGTSGVASTDTQYF. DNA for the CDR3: TGTGCCAGCAGCTTAGAACTTTCCGGGACTAGCGGGGTCGCTAGCACAGATACGCAGTATTTT.

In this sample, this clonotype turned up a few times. DNA for the CDR3: TGTGCCAGCAGCCCTTACATTGGAGGGGCCAACGTCCTGACTTTC. It codes for CASSPYIGGANVLTF. The rearrangement joins TRBV4-2 to TRBJ2-6; D remains unclear. Germline V lookup: CDR1 LGHNA, CDR2 YNFKEQ. This CDR3 contains 15 residues. Trimming shortened V by 4 bases and J by 4 bases, and 11 bases separated the two germline ends.

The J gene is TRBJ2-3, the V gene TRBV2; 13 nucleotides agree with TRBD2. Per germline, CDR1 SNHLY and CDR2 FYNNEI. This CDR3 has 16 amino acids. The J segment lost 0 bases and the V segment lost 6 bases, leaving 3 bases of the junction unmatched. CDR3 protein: CASRLAGGPSTDTQYF. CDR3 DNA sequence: TGTGCCAGCAGACTAGCGGGGGGGCCGAGCACAGATACGCAGTATTTT.

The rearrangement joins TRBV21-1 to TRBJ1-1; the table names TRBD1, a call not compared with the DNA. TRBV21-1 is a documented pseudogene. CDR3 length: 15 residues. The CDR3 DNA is TGTGCCAGCAGCAACCTGGGACATTTGAACACTGAAGCTTTCTTT. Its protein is CASSNLGHLNTEAFF.

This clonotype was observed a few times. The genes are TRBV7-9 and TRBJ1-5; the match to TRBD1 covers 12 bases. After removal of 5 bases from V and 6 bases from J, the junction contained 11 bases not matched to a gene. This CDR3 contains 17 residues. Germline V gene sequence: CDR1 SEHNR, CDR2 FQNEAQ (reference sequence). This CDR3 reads CASSPGQGASGSQPQHF. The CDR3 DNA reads TGTGCCAGCAGCCCGGGACAGGGGGCCTCTGGGTCTCAGCCCCAGCATTTT.

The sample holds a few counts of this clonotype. The CDR3 region has the DNA TGTGCCAGCAGACCTGGACAGGGAATGGTGACCCAGTACTTC. Its protein is CASRPGQGMVTQYF. The chain combines TRBV11-2 with TRBJ2-5; 8 bases map to TRBD1. The germline CDR1 and CDR2 sequences are SGHAT and FQNNGV. V was pared by 6 bases and J by 7 bases, with 10 bases of the junction left unmatched. The CDR3 is 14 amino acids.

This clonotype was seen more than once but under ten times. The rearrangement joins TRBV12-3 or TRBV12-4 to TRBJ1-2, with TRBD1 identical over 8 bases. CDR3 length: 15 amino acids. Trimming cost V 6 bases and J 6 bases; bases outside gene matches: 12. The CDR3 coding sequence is TGTGCCAGCAGCCAGGACAGGGTAGGATATAATGGCTACACCTTC. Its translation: CASSQDRVGYNGYTF.